The clone carrying this T cell receptor (beta chain) turned up a few times. The antigen is not known. Amplification of TCR beta CDR3 regions used RNA as the template. HTBI primers drove first-round RT-PCR of the TCR CDR3. TCRdb processed the multiplex PCR reads anew with MiXCR; each CDR3 protein has one entry. The table records some 550,000 distinct CDR3 sequences, 16% of them present only once. The sample belongs to a study of T cells in Graves' hyperthyroidism and ophthalmopathy. Diagnostic decisions used clinical symptoms, serum thyroxine and TRAb, thyroid ultrasound and orbital computed tomography. The germline CDR1 and CDR2 sequences are SGHRS and YFSETQ. This CDR3 region has 13 residues. V was cut by 2 bases and J by 7 bases, with 12 bases left in between. Overall study findings and caveats: A model using 13 V-J features told ophthalmopathy apart from stable hyperthyroidism. In blood, most of the thyroid clonotypes expanded above 0.001 were also present. A median approximately 6.5 months before onset, the model predicted ophthalmopathy.

Source material: blood. The V gene is TRBV5-1, the J gene TRBJ1-2, with D unclear. The receptor was isolated from a woman between 40 and 50 years old with Graves' ophthalmopathy. CDR3 residues: CASSLIQGSGYTF. CDR3 nucleotides: TGCGCCAGCAGCTTAATTCAAGGATCTGGCTACACCTTC.